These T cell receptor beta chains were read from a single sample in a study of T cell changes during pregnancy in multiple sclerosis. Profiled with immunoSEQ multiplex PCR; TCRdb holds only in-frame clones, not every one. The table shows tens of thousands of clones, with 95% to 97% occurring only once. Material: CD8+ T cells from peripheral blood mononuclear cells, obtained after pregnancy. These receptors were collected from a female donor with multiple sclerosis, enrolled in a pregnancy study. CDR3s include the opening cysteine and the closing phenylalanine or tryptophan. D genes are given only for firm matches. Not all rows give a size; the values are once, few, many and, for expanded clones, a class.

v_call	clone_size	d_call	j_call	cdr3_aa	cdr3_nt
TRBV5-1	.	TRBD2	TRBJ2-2	CASSLVISGTSDTGELFF	TGCGCCAGCAGCTTGGTGATTAGCGGGACCTCGGACACCGGGGAGCTGTTTTTT
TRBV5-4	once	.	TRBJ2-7	CASSGGTVGAYEQYF	TGTGCCAGCAGTGGCGGGACAGTCGGAGCCTACGAGCAGTACTTC
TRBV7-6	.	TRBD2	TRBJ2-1	CASSLGSGGGEQFF	TGTGCCAGCAGCTTAGGTTCGGGAGGAGGTGAGCAGTTCTTC
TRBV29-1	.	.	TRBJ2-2	CSGTGDSFTGELFF	TGCAGCGGGACGGGGGACTCATTCACCGGGGAGCTGTTTTTT
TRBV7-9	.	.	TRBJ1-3	CANGLGSGNTIYF	TGTGCGAACGGACTGGGCTCGGGAAACACCATATATTTT
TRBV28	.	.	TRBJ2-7	CASSFRPDSPYEQYF	TGTGCCAGCAGTTTTCGGCCAGACTCTCCCTACGAGCAGTACTTC
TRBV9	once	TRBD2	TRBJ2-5	CASSAKVAGGIETQYF	TGTGCCAGCAGCGCCAAAGTAGCGGGAGGAATAGAGACCCAGTACTTC
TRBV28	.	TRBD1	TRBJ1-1	CASSLWGTGRLDTEAFF	TGTGCCAGCAGTTTATGGGGGACAGGGAGGTTGGACACTGAAGCTTTCTTT
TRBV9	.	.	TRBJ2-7	CASSVATGAAYEQYF	TGTGCCAGCAGCGTAGCTACGGGAGCGGCCTACGAGCAGTACTTC
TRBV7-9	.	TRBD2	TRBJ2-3	CASSPPGGSADTQYF	TGTGCCAGCAGCCCTCCTGGCGGGAGCGCAGATACGCAGTATTTT
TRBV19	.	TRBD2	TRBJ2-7	CASSIDGLAGIYEQYF	TGTGCCAGTAGTATAGATGGGCTAGCGGGGATCTACGAGCAGTACTTC
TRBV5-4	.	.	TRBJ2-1	CASSLEGGTGVVFF	TGTGCCAGCAGCTTGGAGGGGGGGACAGGAGTGGTGTTCTTC
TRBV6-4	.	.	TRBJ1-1	CAIAPRDRMNTEAFF	TGTGCCATCGCACCCCGTGACAGGATGAACACTGAAGCTTTCTTT
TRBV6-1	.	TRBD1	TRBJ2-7	CASSKGQGEFYEQYF	TGTGCCAGCAGTAAGGGACAGGGGGAATTTTACGAGCAGTACTTC
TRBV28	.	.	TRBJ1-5	CASGVTGLNQPQHF	TGTGCCAGCGGAGTTACAGGCCTCAATCAGCCCCAGCATTTT
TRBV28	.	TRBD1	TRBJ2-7	CASDPWNRGCPYEQYF	TGTGCCAGCGACCCATGGAACAGGGGGTGTCCCTACGAGCAGTACTTC
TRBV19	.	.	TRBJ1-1	CASSISVNTEAFF	TGTGCCAGTAGTATATCCGTGAACACTGAAGCTTTCTTT
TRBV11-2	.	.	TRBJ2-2	CASRPGLNTGELFF	TGTGCCAGCAGGCCTGGACTAAACACCGGGGAGCTGTTTTTT
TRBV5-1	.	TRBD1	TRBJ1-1	CASSLAPDRGGKVNTEAFF	TGCGCCAGCAGCTTGGCGCCTGACAGGGGGGGGAAAGTGAACACTGAAGCTTTCTTT
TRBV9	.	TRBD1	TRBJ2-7	CASSAQGQGYEQYF	TGTGCCAGCAGCGCCCAGGGACAGGGTTACGAGCAGTACTTC
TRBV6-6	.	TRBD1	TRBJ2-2	CASSIFGQGAGELFF	TGTGCCAGCAGCATCTTCGGACAGGGTGCCGGGGAGCTGTTTTTT
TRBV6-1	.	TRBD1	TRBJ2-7	CASRTGGLREQYF	TGTGCCAGCAGGACAGGGGGCCTTCGAGAGCAGTACTTC
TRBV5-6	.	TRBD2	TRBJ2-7	CASSFGTSGYYEQYF	TGTGCCAGCAGCTTCGGGACTAGCGGTTACTACGAGCAGTACTTC
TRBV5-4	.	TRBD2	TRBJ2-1	CASSLLAGGIYNEQFF	TGTGCCAGCAGCTTGCTAGCGGGAGGTATATACAATGAGCAGTTCTTC
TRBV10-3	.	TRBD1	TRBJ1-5	CAISDRQGADQPQHF	TGTGCCATCAGTGACCGACAGGGGGCCGATCAGCCCCAGCATTTT
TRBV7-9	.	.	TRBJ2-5	CASSSLEGGGETQYF	TGTGCCAGCAGCTCACTTGAGGGAGGGGGGGAGACCCAGTACTTC
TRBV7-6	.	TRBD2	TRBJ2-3	CASSLADGRGADTQYF	TGTGCCAGCAGCTTAGCTGACGGGAGGGGGGCAGATACGCAGTATTTT
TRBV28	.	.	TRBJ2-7	CASSFAGLTHEQYF	TGTGCCAGCAGTTTTGCGGGGTTAACGCACGAGCAGTACTTC
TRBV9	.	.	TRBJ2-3	CASSVVGGTDTQYF	TGTGCCAGCAGCGTAGTCGGGGGCACAGATACGCAGTATTTT
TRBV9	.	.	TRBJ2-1	CASSPPLGGPGNEQFF	TGTGCCAGCAGCCCCCCCCTCGGGGGGCCGGGCAATGAGCAGTTCTTC
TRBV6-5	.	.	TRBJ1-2	CASSQSSGVDGYTF	TGTGCCAGCAGTCAATCCTCAGGGGTCGATGGCTACACCTTC
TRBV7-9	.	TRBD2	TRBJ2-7	CASSLAIGGSSYEQYF	TGTGCCAGCAGCTTAGCCATAGGCGGGAGCTCCTACGAGCAGTACTTC
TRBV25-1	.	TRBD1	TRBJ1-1	CASSATGVNTEAFF	TGTGCCAGCAGTGCTACAGGGGTGAACACTGAAGCTTTCTTT
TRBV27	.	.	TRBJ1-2	CATKPGLGGSGYTF	TGTGCCACCAAGCCCGGATTGGGAGGGTCTGGCTACACCTTC
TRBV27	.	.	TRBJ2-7	CASSLYRTSYEQYF	TGTGCCAGCAGTTTATACAGGACGTCCTACGAGCAGTACTTC